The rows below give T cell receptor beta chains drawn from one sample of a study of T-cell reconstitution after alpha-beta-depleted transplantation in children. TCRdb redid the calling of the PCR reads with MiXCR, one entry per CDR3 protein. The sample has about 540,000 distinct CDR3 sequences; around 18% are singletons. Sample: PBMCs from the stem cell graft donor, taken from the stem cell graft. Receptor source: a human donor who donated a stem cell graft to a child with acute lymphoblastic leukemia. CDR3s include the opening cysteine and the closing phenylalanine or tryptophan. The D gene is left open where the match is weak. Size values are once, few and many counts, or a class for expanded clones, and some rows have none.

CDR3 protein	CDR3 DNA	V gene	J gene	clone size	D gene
CASSLFDRNQETQYF	TGTGCCAGCAGCTTATTCGACAGGAACCAAGAGACCCAGTACTTC	TRBV5-6	TRBJ2-5	.	.
CASSQDRLAGETQYF	TGTGCCAGCAGCCAAGACAGACTAGCGGGGGAGACCCAGTACTTC	TRBV3-1	TRBJ2-5	.	TRBD2
CASSSRANNEQFF	TGTGCCAGCAGTTCCCGGGCTAACAATGAGCAGTTCTTC	TRBV27	TRBJ2-1	few	.
CASRTGTNVDTQYF	TGCGCCAGCAGGACAGGGACTAATGTTGATACGCAGTATTTT	TRBV5-1	TRBJ2-3	.	.
CASSLAPRTVNSNGYTF	TGTGCCAGCAGCTTGGCACCAAGGACAGTCAACTCCAATGGCTACACCTTC	TRBV7-9	TRBJ1-2	.	.
CASSPRGRRQSSGANVLTF	TGTGCCAGCAGTCCGAGGGGACGGAGACAAAGCTCTGGGGCCAACGTCCTGACTTTC	TRBV14	TRBJ2-6	few	.
CASSLEGGVSTEAFF	TGCGCCAGCAGCTTGGAAGGGGGGGTTAGCACTGAAGCTTTCTTT	TRBV5-1	TRBJ1-1	.	.
CASSRLDRATEAFF	TGTGCCAGCAGCCGCCTCGACAGGGCCACTGAAGCTTTCTTT	TRBV5-5	TRBJ1-1	few	TRBD1
CASSLAYSRNEKLFF	TGCGCCAGCAGCTTGGCCTATAGCCGAAATGAAAAACTGTTTTTT	TRBV5-1	TRBJ1-4	.	.
CASSQGAGLETQYF	TGTGCCAGCAGCCAAGGGGCGGGACTGGAGACCCAGTACTTC	TRBV4-2	TRBJ2-5	.	.
CASSVIGSAGVAKNIQYF	TGTGCCAGCAGCGTAATCGGCTCAGCGGGGGTAGCCAAAAACATTCAGTACTTC	TRBV9	TRBJ2-4	.	TRBD2
CASTRGLDLYEQYF	TGTGCCAGCACCCGGGGGCTAGACCTCTACGAGCAGTACTTC	TRBV5-5	TRBJ2-7	.	.
CASSFSPGQGPFYSNQPQHF	TGTGCCAGCAGTTTTAGCCCGGGACAGGGACCTTTCTATAGCAATCAGCCCCAGCATTTT	TRBV27	TRBJ1-5	.	TRBD1
CASSLGAGTVGEQFF	TGTGCCAGCAGCTTAGGGGCGGGGACGGTCGGTGAGCAGTTCTTC	TRBV7-2	TRBJ2-1	few	.
CASSQGTSGPIDNEQFF	TGCGCCAGCAGCCAAGGGACTAGCGGGCCCATAGACAATGAGCAGTTCTTC	TRBV4-1	TRBJ2-1	.	TRBD2
CASSFFLWDTQYF	TGTGCCAGCAGCTTCTTTCTTTGGGATACGCAGTATTTT	TRBV7-8	TRBJ2-3	.	.
CASSQDRPYEQYF	TGTGCCAGCAGCCAAGACAGACCCTACGAGCAGTACTTC	TRBV7-9	TRBJ2-7	few	.
CASSSPATESQETQYF	TGTGCCAGCTCATCCCCTGCGACAGAGTCCCAAGAGACCCAGTACTTC	TRBV18	TRBJ2-5	.	.
CASSSKDSNQPQHF	TGTGCCAGCAGTTCCAAAGATAGCAATCAGCCCCAGCATTTT	TRBV12-3/TRBV12-4	TRBJ1-5	few	.
CASSQDLQGYQPQHF	TGTGCCAGCAGCCAAGATTTACAGGGATATCAGCCCCAGCATTTT	TRBV4-2	TRBJ1-5	.	.
CASNEGASGRYEQFF	TGTGCCAGCAATGAGGGGGCTAGCGGGAGGTATGAGCAGTTCTTC	TRBV7-9	TRBJ2-1	.	TRBD2
CASRFSQGGTSGANVLTF	TGTGCCAGCAGGTTTTCACAGGGGGGTACCTCTGGGGCCAACGTCCTGACTTTC	TRBV6-1	TRBJ2-6	.	TRBD1
CASINSELPYNEQFF	TGTGCCAGCATAAACTCGGAGTTGCCCTACAATGAGCAGTTCTTC	TRBV6-5	TRBJ2-1	few	.
CASSSGGTATLGEQYF	TGTGCCAGTAGTTCCGGCGGGACAGCCACACTGGGGGAGCAGTACTTC	TRBV19	TRBJ2-7	.	.
CASSQAPGYLSPQHF	TGTGCCAGCAGCCAAGCCCCCGGTTATCTATCGCCCCAGCATTTT	TRBV3-1	TRBJ1-5	few	.
CASSVLTGLTDTQYF	TGTGCCAGCAGTGTGCTGACAGGCCTCACAGATACGCAGTATTTT	TRBV6-1	TRBJ2-3	.	.
CASSAQQGGHTGELFF	TGTGCCAGCAGTGCCCAACAGGGGGGGCACACCGGGGAGCTGTTTTTT	TRBV12-3/TRBV12-4	TRBJ2-2	.	.
CASSPGDTGAYSNQPQHF	TGTGCCAGCAGCCCGGGTGACACTGGGGCGTATAGCAATCAGCCCCAGCATTTT	TRBV11-2	TRBJ1-5	.	.
CASSSRQYLTSNEQFF	TGCGCCAGCAGCTCCCGACAGTACCTGACATCTAATGAGCAGTTCTTC	TRBV5-1	TRBJ2-1	few	.
CSVREERSNQPQHF	TGCAGCGTTAGGGAGGAGCGAAGCAATCAGCCCCAGCATTTT	TRBV29-1	TRBJ1-5	few	.
CASSPSGGLSFGELFF	TGCGCCAGCAGCCCAAGTGGGGGCTTATCGTTCGGGGAGCTGTTTTTT	TRBV5-1	TRBJ2-2	few	.
CSASRPIANTGELFF	TGCAGTGCTAGTAGGCCCATCGCGAACACCGGGGAGCTGTTTTTT	TRBV20-1	TRBJ2-2	.	.
CASSLWEGDEQFF	TGCGCCAGCAGCTTGTGGGAGGGCGATGAGCAGTTCTTC	TRBV5-1	TRBJ2-1	.	TRBD2
CASRTSVETQYF	TGTGCCAGCAGGACTAGCGTAGAGACCCAGTACTTC	TRBV6-5	TRBJ2-5	few	TRBD2
CASRLGRASNQPQHF	TGTGCCAGTCGGCTGGGCAGGGCGAGCAATCAGCCCCAGCATTTT	TRBV19	TRBJ1-5	.	.
CSVVTGSSGANVLTF	TGCAGCGTTGTTACAGGATCCTCTGGGGCCAACGTCCTGACTTTC	TRBV29-1	TRBJ2-6	.	.
CSAQRGTLYNEQFF	TGCAGTGCCCAGCGGGGGACCTTATACAATGAGCAGTTCTTC	TRBV20-1	TRBJ2-1	.	TRBD2
CASSLIIGASGEQFF	TGCGCCAGCAGCTTGATCATCGGGGCCAGCGGTGAGCAGTTCTTC	TRBV5-1	TRBJ2-1	few	.
CASSSFGDAYEQYF	TGTGCCAGCAGCTCCTTCGGGGACGCCTACGAGCAGTACTTC	TRBV27	TRBJ2-7	.	.
CASAGGPNQPQHF	TGCGCCAGCGCGGGGGGCCCAAATCAGCCCCAGCATTTT	TRBV5-1	TRBJ1-5	few	.